This entry describes one T cell receptor (beta chain). A few counts support this clonotype. Its recognized antigen is unknown. There are no base qualities to consult, and no much larger clone falls within one base. The sample is drawn from a study of T cells in Graves' hyperthyroidism and ophthalmopathy (dated by TCRdb to about 2019). In the study overall: Peripheral blood was sampled at the time of initial diagnosis, prior to any treatment. Whether ophthalmopathy could be predicted prospectively was tested in an independent validation cohort made up of some 20 hyperthyroidism patients plus 17 patients who later progressed to ophthalmopathy. Once sampling was done, hyperthyroidism patients were given methimazole at a starting dose of 30 mg daily, whereas ophthalmopathy patients were given high-dose intravenous methylprednisolone. In roughly six Graves' hyperthyroidism patients, the study also compared T-cell repertoires from thyroid tissue with T-cell repertoires from blood. According to the paper, TCR Vbeta CDR3 sequencing was carried out on more than 120 peripheral blood samples, which came from under 50 ophthalmopathy, roughly 75 hyperthyroidism and roughly 17 progressor patients. The 75 to 100 discovery patients were randomly split 7:3 into training and test sets. To identify distinguishing TCR V-J signatures, a discovery cohort of about a hundred patients was used, comprising 43 with Graves' ophthalmopathy and approximately 58 with stable Graves' hyperthyroidism.

Amplification of TCR beta CDR3 regions was carried out from RNA transcripts. The TCR CDR3 was subjected to a first round of RT-PCR using the HTBI primer set and the Qiagen OneStep RT-PCR kit. Libraries were constructed in a second round of multiplex PCR, after which size selection and purification were carried out. Libraries were sequenced paired-end with 100 bp reads on an Illumina HiSeq2000. The original pipeline was this. SOAPnuke was used to process the raw data, with reads discarded if the reads contained adapters or uncalled bases, had a mean Phred below 15, or lacked an exact constant-primer or identifier match. High-quality paired reads were merged with COPE v1.2.5, and unique nucleotide sequences were defined as clonotypes. MiTCR v1.1 was used to align the clonotypes against IMGT TRBV, TRBD and TRBJ reference segments. Only V-J combinations with frequency above 0.0001, covering about 99% of repertoires, were analysed. The TCS score was defined as the ratio of F50 (clonal expansion) to E x V (chaos), calculated using BLOSUM62-based TCRdist between CDR3 peptides within each V-J. Welch's t-statistics and random forest reduced some 510 V-J features to 13, which were used in a naive Bayes classifier (R e1071). The public reads were run again by TCRdb, first through fastp at Q25 and then through MiXCR, and only productive beta chains were kept. Each entry merges the rows of one CDR3 protein and shows their most common DNA and genes. The authors' filters were not applied to this entry. The sample contains about 600,000 distinct CDR3 sequences, more than 15% of them found a single time. 2.5% to 4% of the sample lies in the top ten.

According to the germline V gene (reference sequence), CDR1 reads LNHDA and CDR2 reads SQIVND. Reading from cysteine to phenylalanine, the CDR3 counts 13 amino acids. The CDR3 DNA has 39 bases and is translated from base 1. V is shortened by 4 bases, J by 0 bases, and the region joining them spans 6 bases. The research as a whole found: Most expanded thyroid clonotypes (frequency above 0.001) were also detected in blood, a finding suggesting that blood repertoires may reflect thyroid immune responses. Ophthalmopathy was separated from stable hyperthyroidism by a 13 V-J signature model, with approximately 85% sensitivity and just over 81% specificity obtained in cross-validation and 80%/75% obtained in testing. During validation, the model predicted progression to ophthalmopathy a median of around 7 months ahead of onset, with roughly 65% sensitivity and 72.22% specificity. No statistical method was used to fix the sample size in advance, and group allocation was not hidden from the investigators.

Ophthalmopathy patients had moderately to severely active disease, with a Clinical Activity Score of 3 or more, a NOSPECS grade of 4 or more, and a disease duration of less than 3 months. Exclusion was applied to patients with uncontrolled infections, other autoimmune diseases, pregnancy or lactation. Diagnoses were based on clinical symptoms, serum thyroxine and TRAb, thyroid ultrasound and orbital computed tomography. PBMCs were separated from roughly 10 ml of fresh peripheral blood using Ficoll-Paque density gradient centrifugation. Total RNA was extracted using Trizol reagent, and RNA quality was assessed on an Agilent 2100 Bioanalyzer.

Material: blood. The TCR was taken from a woman in her thirties or forties with Graves' ophthalmopathy. The chain links TRBV19 with TRBJ2-5; the D gene cannot be named for sure. The CDR3 loop reads CASSTLYQETQYF. The nucleotides read TGTGCCAGTAGTACTCTGTACCAAGAGACCCAGTACTTC.